These T cell receptor beta chains were read from a single sample in a study of control samples from healthy donors and cancer patients. The repertoire was sequenced with immunoSEQ multiplex PCR; TCRdb's copy has only in-frame clones and lacks some. This table has 21,000 or so clones, roughly 85% appearing once. The sequenced sample was PBMCs. The receptor source for this set is a man in his sixties with head and neck cancer. The CDR3 runs from the conserved cysteine through the conserved F or W. The D gene is left open where the match is weak. Expanded clones are given a class, and other clones once, few, many or no size at all.

clone size	V gene	D gene	J gene	CDR3 DNA	CDR3 protein
.	TRBV5-1	.	TRBJ1-1	TGCGCCAGCAGCTTGGAGACGGGCACTGAAGCTTTCTTT	CASSLETGTEAFF
few	TRBV2	.	TRBJ1-5	TGTGCCAGCAGAGGACAGAGTAATCAGCCCCAGCATTTT	CASRGQSNQPQHF
.	TRBV2	.	TRBJ1-2	TGTGCCAGCAGGGCAACAGGGATTGGCTACACCTTC	CASRATGIGYTF
medium-sized	TRBV19	.	TRBJ1-1	TGTGCCAGTAGCCCACAGGGCCCTACTGAAGCTTTCTTT	CASSPQGPTEAFF
.	TRBV9	TRBD2	TRBJ2-3	TGTGCCAGCAGCGTAGCGCTAGCGGGAGCCGTCACAGATACGCAGTATTTT	CASSVALAGAVTDTQYF
.	TRBV6-6	.	TRBJ1-2	TGTGCCAGCTTAAGGAACGGGGTCGGCTACACCTTC	CASLRNGVGYTF
.	TRBV18	.	TRBJ2-2	TGTGCCAGCTCACCACAGAGAGCGGATAACACCGGGGAGCTGTTTTTT	CASSPQRADNTGELFF
.	TRBV27	.	TRBJ2-2	TGTGCCAGCAGGTTCGCCGGGGAGCTGTTTTTT	CASRFAGELFF
.	TRBV2	TRBD1	TRBJ1-6	TGTGCCAGCAGTACCCGGACAGGGACTAATTCACCCCTCCACTTT	CASSTRTGTNSPLHF
.	TRBV20-1	TRBD2	TRBJ2-3	TGCAGTGCTAGTTGGAGCTTAGCGGGCTCAGATACGCAGTATTTT	CSASWSLAGSDTQYF
.	TRBV6-6	.	TRBJ2-1	TGTGCCAGCAGTCCTACTCAGCTCCGGTCTTCCTACAATGAGCAGTTCTTC	CASSPTQLRSSYNEQFF
.	TRBV28	.	TRBJ2-7	TGTGCCAGCAGTTCGATACGGGACGGACCCTCCTACGAGCAGTACTTC	CASSSIRDGPSYEQYF
.	TRBV19	.	TRBJ1-1	TGTGCCAGTAGTGGGCAGATGAACACTGAAGCTTTCTTT	CASSGQMNTEAFF
few	TRBV2	.	TRBJ1-2	TGTGCCAGCAGTGAAACCCAATTGGACCATGGGGACTACACCTTC	CASSETQLDHGDYTF
once	TRBV29-1	TRBD1	TRBJ2-5	TGCAGCTCTAAACAGGGGGGAGAGACCCAGTACTTC	CSSKQGGETQYF
medium-sized	TRBV27	TRBD1	TRBJ2-1	TGTGCCAGCAGTTTCAGGGGACAGGGGGTCAATGAGCAGTTCTTC	CASSFRGQGVNEQFF
.	TRBV4-2	TRBD2	TRBJ2-5	TGTGCCAGCAGCCAAGATGGTAGCGGGAGCTTCGAGACCCAGTACTTC	CASSQDGSGSFETQYF
.	TRBV7-8	TRBD2	TRBJ2-1	TGTGCCAGCAGATTACTAGCGGGAGGCTACAATGAGCAGTTCTTC	CASRLLAGGYNEQFF
.	TRBV7-8	TRBD2	TRBJ2-5	TGTGCCAGCAGCCTGAACACCGGGACTAGAAGGGAGACCCAGTACTTC	CASSLNTGTRRETQYF
.	TRBV9	.	TRBJ2-3	TGTGCCAGCAGCGTAACGGGAGTCAGCACAGATACGCAGTATTTT	CASSVTGVSTDTQYF
.	TRBV5-1	.	TRBJ2-1	TGCGCCAGCACCTGGGCCGTGAGCGGACGAGACAATGAGCAGTTCTTC	CASTWAVSGRDNEQFF
.	TRBV5-8	TRBD1	TRBJ1-1	TGTGCCAGCAGCTTCAGGACAGGGGGAATGATCGGGAGCACTGAAGCTTTCTTT	CASSFRTGGMIGSTEAFF
.	TRBV6-5	TRBD1	TRBJ1-5	TGTGCCAGCGGACAGGAGGTTAATCAGCCCCAGCATTTT	CASGQEVNQPQHF
.	TRBV5-1	.	TRBJ2-1	TGCGCCAGCAGCCCCGTAGGGGGGGGAACCTACAATGAGCAGTTCTTC	CASSPVGGGTYNEQFF
.	TRBV19	.	TRBJ2-2	TGTGCCAGTAGTATGCCGACCCCCGGGGAGCTGTTTTTT	CASSMPTPGELFF
.	TRBV13	.	TRBJ2-1	TGTGCCAGTGCCGTAGGGGGAGAGGACTACAATGAGCAGTTCTTC	CASAVGGEDYNEQFF
.	TRBV7-8	.	TRBJ2-1	TGTGCCAGCAGCTTATACCGGGACTCCGTATTGGGACACAATGAGCAGTTCTTC	CASSLYRDSVLGHNEQFF
once	TRBV5-1	.	TRBJ2-5	TGCGCCAGCAGCCCGGACAGCGATGGAGAGACCCAGTACTTC	CASSPDSDGETQYF
.	TRBV4-2	.	TRBJ2-7	TGTGCCAGCAGCCAAGCTTCCGAGGCTCATTACGAGCAGTACTTC	CASSQASEAHYEQYF
few	TRBV6-6	.	TRBJ1-5	TGTGCCAGCAGTCGAGGAGAGGGGCCGAGCAATCAGCCCCAGCATTTT	CASSRGEGPSNQPQHF
.	TRBV30	TRBD1	TRBJ1-2	TGTGCCTGGACGGATAGACAGGGATTGGGCTACACCTTC	CAWTDRQGLGYTF
once	TRBV5-1	TRBD1	TRBJ1-1	TGCGCCAGCAGCGGCGAGACAGGGACTGAAGCTTTCTTT	CASSGETGTEAFF
once	TRBV29-1	.	TRBJ2-1	TGCAGCGTCGCTGACAATGAGCAGTTCTTC	CSVADNEQFF
once	TRBV14	.	TRBJ1-3	TGTGCCAGCAGCTCTGGAAACACCATATATTTT	CASSSGNTIYF
.	TRBV27	.	TRBJ1-1	TGTGCCAGCAGGGCGGGCGGGCAGAACACTGAAGCTTTCTTT	CASRAGGQNTEAFF
.	TRBV6-5	.	TRBJ2-1	TGTGCCAGCAGGTGGGGCGGTTACAATGAGCAGTTCTTC	CASRWGGYNEQFF
.	TRBV5-1	TRBD1	TRBJ1-1	TGCGCCAGCACCCTACTCGGGACAGGGGACACTGAAGCTTTCTTT	CASTLLGTGDTEAFF
.	TRBV27	TRBD1	TRBJ1-1	TGTGCCAGCAGCCCCCTCAGGGGGGAAGCTTTCTTT	CASSPLRGEAFF
.	TRBV19	TRBD2	TRBJ2-2	TGTGCCAGTAGTATCAGCGGGAGTAGGGCCGGGGAGCTGTTTTTT	CASSISGSRAGELFF
.	TRBV7-8	.	TRBJ2-2	TGTGCCAGCACCGGGCAGAGGAACTCCGGGGAGCTGTTTTTT	CASTGQRNSGELFF